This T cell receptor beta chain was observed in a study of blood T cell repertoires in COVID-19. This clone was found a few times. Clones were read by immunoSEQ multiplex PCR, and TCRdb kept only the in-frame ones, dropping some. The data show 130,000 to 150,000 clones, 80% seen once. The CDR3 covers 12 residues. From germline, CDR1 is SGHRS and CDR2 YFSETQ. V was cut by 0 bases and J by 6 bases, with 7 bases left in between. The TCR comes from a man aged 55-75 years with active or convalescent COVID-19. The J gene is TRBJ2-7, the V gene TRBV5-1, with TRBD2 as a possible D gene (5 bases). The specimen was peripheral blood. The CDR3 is CASSLDSAEQYF. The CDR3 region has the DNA TGCGCCAGCAGCTTGGATAGCGCCGAGCAGTACTTC.